These 27 T cell receptor beta chains originate from one sample sequenced in a study of tumor and adjacent non-tumor tissue in lung cancer. RNA was extracted from bulk tissue without any cell sorting. Distant lung tissue was collected more than 3 cm away from the tumor edge. TCRbeta libraries were built with three rounds of nested PCR, modified from ARM-PCR. TCRdb passed the multiplex PCR reads through MiXCR, listing each CDR3 protein once. The sample lists 60,000 to 70,000 distinct CDR3 sequences, 75% to 85% occurring once. The sequencing input was distant non-tumor lung tissue. The receptor source for this set is a man in his sixties with non-small cell lung cancer.

This clonotype has a count of ten or more. This rearrangement joins TRBV5-1 to TRBJ2-5; TRBD1 is a possible D gene (5 bases). V was cut by 4 bases and J by 1 base, with 8 bases left in between. The CDR3 has 13 residues. Germline V gene sequence: CDR1 SGHRS, CDR2 YFSETQ. Written as DNA, the CDR3 is TGCGCCAGCAGCAGGACACCCCAAGAGACCCAGTACTTC. It specifies CASSRTPQETQYF.

Remarks on this clonotype: One end of the junction is discordant with germline, which a read error may explain. The chain combines TRBV29-1 with TRBJ2-7, with TRBD1 identical over 7 bases. Germline values: CDR1 SQVTM, CDR2 ANQGSEA. The CDR3 covers 16 residues. CDR3 sequence reads: CSVEESHGTATYERYF. CDR3 sequence (DNA): TGCAGCGTTGAAGAGTCCCACGGGACAGCTACCTACGAGCGGTACTTC.

In regard to this clonotype: The junction does not match germline at one end; this may be a read error. CDR3 nucleotides: TGTGCCAGCAGCTCACGCGGTTCCAATGAGCAGCTCTTC. Amino acids: CASSSRGSNEQLF. The V and J genes are TRBV5-4 and TRBJ2-1; unclear D gene. The CDR3 covers 13 residues. CDR1 and CDR2 (germline): SGHNT, YYREEE (reference sequence).

This clonotype was recorded once. The V gene is TRBV7-2, the J gene TRBJ1-1; tentative D call: TRBD1 (5 bases). The ends were cut back, 3 bases at V and 8 bases at J, with 16 bases in the middle. Germline V gene data show CDR1 as SGHTA and CDR2 as FQGNSA. The CDR3 sequence is 14 residues long. CDR3 sequence reads: CASSFHHERTEAFF. The CDR3 nucleotides are TGTGCCAGCAGCTTTCATCACGAGCGGACAGAAGCTTTCTTT.

About this clonotype: Germline and junction disagree at one end, which may indicate a read error. This CDR3 reads CARSPSGTYNEQLF. In DNA form, the CDR3 reads TGTGCCAGGAGCCCTAGCGGTACCTACAATGAGCAGCTCTTC. The V call is TRBV28, the J call TRBJ2-1; 7 bases fit TRBD2. Looked up from germline, CDR1 is MDHEN and CDR2 is SYDVKM. CDR3 length: 14 residues.

The chain has TRBV11-1 and TRBJ2-1; the D is unclear. The CDR3 is made up of 15 amino acids. CDR1 is SGHAT and CDR2 is FQDESV in the germline V gene (reference sequence). CDR3 region: CSCSFDTHSINEQFF. The DNA of the CDR3 is TGTTCCTGCAGCTTCGACACCCATAGCATCAATGAGCAGTTCTTC.

A word on this clonotype: Relative to the germline gene, one junction end is altered; a read error may explain this. The chain carries TRBV5-6 and TRBJ2-7, with 8 bases lining up with TRBD1. This CDR3 comprises 15 residues. Germline lookup yields CDR1 SGHDT and CDR2 YYEEEE. In DNA, the CDR3 is TGTACCAGCAGCGCGGGACAGGTAAACTTCTACGAGCAGTACTTC. This translates into CTSSAGQVNFYEQYF.

Of note for this clonotype: One end of the junction varies from germline; a read error may be responsible. CDR3 amino acids: CSALGVVEAQYF. DNA of the CDR3: TGCAGTGCTTTAGGGGTGGTGGAGGCCCAATACTTC. The chain joins TRBV20-1 to TRBJ2-5; the D gene could be TRBD1 or TRBD2 (5 bases each). Germline V gene lookup returns CDR1 DFQATT and CDR2 SNEGSKA (reference sequence). The CDR3 is 12 amino acids.

This chain links TRBV11-1 with TRBJ2-2, with D possibly matching TRBD2 (5 bases). The CDR3 has 14 amino acids. Trimming shortened V by 4 bases and J by 6 bases, and 12 bases separated the two germline ends. Germline assignment: CDR1 SGHAT and CDR2 FQDESV (reference sequence). The CDR3 DNA is TGTGCCAGCAGCTATATTGGTAGCGCCGGGGAGCTGTTTTTT. Translated: CASSYIGSAGELFF. Drawing the rest from reference TRBV11-1 and TRBJ2-2, the complete variable domain is EAEVAQSPRYKITEKSQAVAFWCDPISGHATLYWYRQILGQGPELLVQFQDESVVDDSQLPKDRFSAERLKGVDSTLKIQPAELGDSAMYLCASSYIGSAGELFFGEGSRLTVL.

This chain links TRBV10-3 with TRBJ2-3; 8 bases line up with TRBD2. V was clipped by 10 bases and J by 6 bases; unmatched bases: 15. Germline V gene data show CDR1 as ENHRY and CDR2 as SYGVKD. There are 15 residues in the CDR3. Written as DNA, the CDR3 is TGTGCCACCATTCCACTAACGGGAGGGCCTGATACGCAGTATTTT. This codes for CATIPLTGGPDTQYF.

Comment on this clonotype: Because the CDR3 is missing its conserved closing phenylalanine or tryptophan, this is likely a read error. It is unclear where the CDR3 begins or ends on the DNA, so no DNA is shown, and the CDR3 is as TCRdb lists it. The chain uses TRBV6-5 and TRBJ1-5. CDR1 MNHEY and CDR2 SVGAGI come from the germline V gene. The CDR3 contains 14 residues when both ends are counted. The CDR3: CASRRFQGGQPQRY.

A remark on this clonotype: Without the conserved terminal phenylalanine or tryptophan, this CDR3 likely stems from a read error. This chain uses TRBV5-6 with TRBJ2-4; D unclear. In germline, CDR1 is SGHDT, CDR2 YYEEEE. The CDR3 extends over 16 amino acids. The CDR3 is CANSPSETVAKNIQYL. The CDR3 DNA sequence: TGTGCCAACAGCCCCTCCGAGACGGTAGCCAAAAACATTCAGTACCTC.

Comments on this clonotype: One junction end disagrees with the germline gene, perhaps due to a read error. The chain is built from TRBV4-1 and TRBJ1-3; D not resolved. CDR3 length: 16 residues. Germline CDR1 MGHRA, CDR2 YSYEKL. The CDR3 sequence: CASSLRAAGTGNTIYF. The CDR3 DNA follows: TGCGCGAGCAGCCTGAGGGCAGCGGGCACTGGAAACACCATATATTTT.

As for this clonotype: Since no conserved phenylalanine or tryptophan closes the CDR3, a read error is the likely cause. J is TRBJ2-7 and V is TRBV6-2 or TRBV6-3; tentatively, D is TRBD2 (6 bases). Germline lookup yields CDR1 MNHEY and CDR2 SVGEGT. The V end was cut by 6 bases, the J end by 5 bases, with 11 bases between. This CDR3 has 12 amino acids. The CDR3, as DNA: TGTGCCAGCAGGTACGGAGGGGACGAGCAGTACTTA. This encodes CASRYGGDEQYL.

This clonotype is a singleton in its sample. At one end, the junction sequence differs from germline, possibly due to a read error. This chain joins TRBV11-1 and TRBJ1-1; possible D gene TRBD1, 5 bases. The CDR3 sequence is 13 residues long. Germline V lookup: CDR1 SGHAT, CDR2 FQDESV (reference sequence). In DNA form, the CDR3 reads TGCGATAGCAGCTTATCACCGGGGGCTGAAGCTTTCTTT. Encoded protein: CDSSLSPGAEAFF. The full variable domain, rest sourced from reference TRBV11-1 and TRBJ1-1, is EAEVAQSPRYKITEKSQAVAFWCDPISGHATLYWYRQILGQGPELLVQFQDESVVDDSQLPKDRFSAERLKGVDSTLKIQPAELGDSAMYLCDSSLSPGAEAFFGQGTRLTVV.

Notes on this clonotype: Its ends do not fully match the called genes, so a read error is possible. V and J are TRBV29-1 and TRBJ2-7, with D unresolved. The germline V gene encodes CDR1 SQVTM and CDR2 ANQGSEA. The length of the CDR3 is 11 residues. CDR3 region: CSAFVHTELYF. The DNA of the CDR3 is TGCAGCGCCTTCGTCCATACAGAGCTGTACTTC.

The genes are TRBV28 and TRBJ1-1; tentative D call: TRBD1 (5 bases). This CDR3 spans 13 amino acids. Germline CDR1 and CDR2: MDHEN and SYDVKM. CDR3 region: CSGSMTVNTEAFF. The DNA for the CDR3 is TGTTCCGGCAGCATGACAGTGAACACTGAAGCTTTCTTT. The entire variable domain, with the rest obtained from reference TRBV28 and TRBJ1-1, is as follows: DVKVTQSSRYLVKRTGEKVFLECVQDMDHENMFWYRQDPGLGLRLIYFSYDVKMKEKGDIPEGYSVSREKKERFSLILESASTNQTSMYLCSGSMTVNTEAFFGQGTRLTVV.

A remark on this clonotype: As the CDR3 is not closed by the conserved phenylalanine or tryptophan, this likely results from a read error. CDR3 region: CTSNPTGEGDQPQHL. The CDR3 nucleotides are TGTACTAGCAACCCTACAGGGGAAGGGGATCAGCCCCAGCATCTT. The chain employs TRBV6-2 or TRBV6-3 and TRBJ1-5, with 7 bases identical to TRBD1. CDR3 size: 15 residues. Per the germline V gene, CDR1 is MNHEY and CDR2 is SVGEGT.

By frequency in the sample, this clonotype is medium-sized. The chain carries TRBV6-5 and TRBJ1-5, with D possibly being TRBD1 (5 bases). This CDR3 has 14 amino acids. In germline, CDR1 is MNHEY, CDR2 SVGAGI. Trimming took 6 bases from V and 6 from J, leaving 15 bases between them. CDR3 loop: CASRRLQGGQPQHF. CDR3 nucleotides: TGTGCCAGCAGGCGACTTCAGGGAGGTCAGCCCCAGCATTTT.

On this clonotype itself: At one end the junction does not follow the germline gene, possibly because of a read error. This chain joins TRBV5-4 and TRBJ2-1; weak D call: TRBD2 (6 bases). The CDR3 is 16 amino acids. CDR1 and CDR2 from the germline V gene are SGHNT and YYREEE (reference sequence). The CDR3 loop is CANSSPGTPTSNEQFF. CDR3 in DNA: TGTGCCAACAGCTCCCCCGGGACTCCTACCTCGAATGAGCAGTTCTTC.

In regard to this clonotype: One junction end disagrees with the germline gene, perhaps due to a read error. The chain uses TRBV19 and TRBJ1-1; no reliable D call. The CDR3 contains 14 residues. In germline, CDR1 is LNHDA, CDR2 SQIVND (reference sequence). CDR3 DNA sequence: TGTGCCAGTAGTCCTCTCTCGAAGTACACTGGAGCTTTCTTT. Protein: CASSPLSKYTGAFF.

This clonotype was detected only a few times. This chain connects TRBV5-6 to TRBJ1-4, with TRBD1 matching over 8 bases. The CDR3 covers 17 residues. Unmatched junction bases numbered 11, after V lost 3 bases and J lost 4 bases. Looked up from germline, CDR1 is SGHDT and CDR2 is YYEEEE. CDR3 nucleotides: TGTGCCAGCAGCTCCATGACAGGGGCCCGATGTAATGAAAAACTGTTTTTT. It yields the protein CASSSMTGARCNEKLFF. Together with reference TRBV5-6 and TRBJ1-4, the CDR3 gives the full variable domain: DAGVTQSPTHLIKTRGQQVTLRCSPKSGHDTVSWYQQALGQGPQFIFQYYEEEERQRGNFPDRFSGHQFPNYSSELNVNALLLGDSALYLCASSSMTGARCNEKLFFGSGTQLSVL.

To note about this clonotype: A read error may produce the germline difference seen at one junction end. CDR3 coding DNA: TGTGTCAGCAGCGAAATCGACGCCTTAAATCAGTCCCAGCATTTT. The encoded protein is CVSSEIDALNQSQHF. The V and J genes are TRBV16 and TRBJ1-5; D remains unclear. The CDR3 totals 15 residues. CDR1 is KGHSY and CDR2 is FQNENV in the germline V gene.

This chain connects TRBV12-3 or TRBV12-4 to TRBJ2-1; 9 nucleotides agree with TRBD1. V was pared by 6 bases and J by 10 bases, with 7 bases of the junction left unmatched. This CDR3 contains 13 residues. The CDR3, as DNA: TGTGCCAGCAGCTCCAACAGGGGGCACGAGCAGTTCTTC. Translated: CASSSNRGHEQFF.

This clonotype appeared once. Its ends do not fully match the called genes, so a read error is possible. The rearrangement links TRBV12-3 or TRBV12-4 to TRBJ1-1, with D unresolved. CDR3 length: 17 residues. DNA for the CDR3: TGTGACAGCAGTTTTACCCCGGGCCCGTGGGTGAACACTGAAGCTTTCTTT. Translated: CDSSFTPGPWVNTEAFF.

This clonotype has ten or more counts. The chain joins TRBV11-2 to TRBJ1-1; D ambiguous. The CDR3 loop spans 13 amino acids. V gave up 2 bases and J gave up 1 base, with 5 bases separating them. CDR1 is SGHAT and CDR2 is FQNNGV in the germline V gene. Written as DNA, the CDR3 is TGTGCCAGCAGCTTATGGGGGAACACTGAAGCTTTCTTT. Its protein product is CASSLWGNTEAFF.

V is TRBV11-2 and J is TRBJ2-5, with 7 bases fitting TRBD1. The CDR3 length is 18 residues. Per the germline V gene, CDR1 is SGHAT and CDR2 is FQNNGV. The J segment lost 14 bases and the V segment lost 1 base, leaving 25 bases of the junction unmatched. The CDR3 sequence: CASSLVSRTGWRQETHYF. The CDR3 DNA reads TGTGCCAGCAGCTTAGTCTCCCGGACAGGATGGCGGCAAGAGACACACTACTTC.